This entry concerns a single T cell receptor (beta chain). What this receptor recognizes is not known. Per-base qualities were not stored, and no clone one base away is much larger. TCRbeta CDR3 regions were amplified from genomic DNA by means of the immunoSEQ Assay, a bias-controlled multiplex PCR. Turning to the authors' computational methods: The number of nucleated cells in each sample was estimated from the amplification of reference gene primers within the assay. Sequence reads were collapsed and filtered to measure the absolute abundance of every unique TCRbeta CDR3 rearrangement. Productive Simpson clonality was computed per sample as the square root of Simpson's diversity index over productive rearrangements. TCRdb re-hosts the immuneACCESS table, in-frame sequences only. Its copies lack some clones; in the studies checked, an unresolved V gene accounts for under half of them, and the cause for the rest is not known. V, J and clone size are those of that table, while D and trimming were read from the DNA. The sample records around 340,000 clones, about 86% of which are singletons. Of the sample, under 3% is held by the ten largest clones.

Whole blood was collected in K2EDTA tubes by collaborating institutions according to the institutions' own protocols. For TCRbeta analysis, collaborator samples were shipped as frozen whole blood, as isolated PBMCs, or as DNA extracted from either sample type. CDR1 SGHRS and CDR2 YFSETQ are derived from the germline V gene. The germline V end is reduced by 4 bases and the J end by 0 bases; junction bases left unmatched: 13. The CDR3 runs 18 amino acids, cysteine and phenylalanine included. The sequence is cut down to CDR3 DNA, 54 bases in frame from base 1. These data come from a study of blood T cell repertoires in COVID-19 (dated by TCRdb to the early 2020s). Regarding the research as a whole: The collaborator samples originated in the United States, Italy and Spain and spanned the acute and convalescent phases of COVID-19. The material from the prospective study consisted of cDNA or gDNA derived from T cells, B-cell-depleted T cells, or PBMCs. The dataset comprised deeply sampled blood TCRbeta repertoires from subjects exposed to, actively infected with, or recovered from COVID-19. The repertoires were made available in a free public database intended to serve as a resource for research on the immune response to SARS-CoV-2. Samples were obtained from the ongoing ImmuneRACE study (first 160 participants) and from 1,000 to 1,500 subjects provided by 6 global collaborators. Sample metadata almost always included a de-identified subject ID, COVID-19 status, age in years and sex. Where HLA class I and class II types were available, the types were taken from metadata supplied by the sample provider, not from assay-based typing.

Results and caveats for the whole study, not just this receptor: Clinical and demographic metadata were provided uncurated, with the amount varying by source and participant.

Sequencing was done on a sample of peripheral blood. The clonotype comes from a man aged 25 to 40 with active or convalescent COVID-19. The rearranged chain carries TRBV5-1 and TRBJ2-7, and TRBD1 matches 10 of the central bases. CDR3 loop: CASSLPQGTGVNSYEQYF. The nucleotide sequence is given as TGCGCCAGCAGCCTCCCCCAAGGGACAGGGGTTAACTCCTACGAGCAGTACTTC.